This TCR beta chain is drawn from a study of T cell responses to AZD1222 COVID-19 vaccine (dated by TCRdb to the early 2020s). Broadly, across the study: TCR sequencing covered over 230 trial participants: roughly 200 given two doses of AZD1222 and around 25 given two doses of MenACWY control vaccine. Trial participants were enrolled by age into subgroups of 18-55, 56-69 and 70-plus years, and roughly 150, 30 and 60 TCR-sequenced participants, respectively, were included in these subgroups. Study-wide findings and limitations: Conclusions about previously exposed vaccinees are limited, since just five to seven AZD1222 recipients were seropositive for SARS-CoV-2 at baseline. No day 14 peak-response samples were available, so repertoires were characterized only after the peak T cell response. Vaccine-associated CD4 TCRs spanned the whole spike protein, with dominant responses in regions 160-218 and 743-854. After two AZD1222 doses, both the breadth and the depth of spike-specific TCRs were significantly higher than at day 0 and than in MenACWY recipients. Participants were mostly white British, with more females than males. The authors suggested clonal diversity may have been underestimated. The 56-69-year group was small, and its depth increase did not reach significance, likely because of low power. Reportedly, almost half of the unique spike-specific TCRs recognized epitopes lying outside the regions that are mutated in the B.1.351 and B.1.1.7 variants.

The CDR3 regions of human TCRbeta chains were analyzed by immunosequencing. Regarding the original processing steps: TCRs in the repertoires were compared against a reference library of SARS-CoV-2-specific TCRs that had been generated with the MIRA antigen-specificity platform. Breadth was defined as the fraction of unique TCRs that were SARS-CoV-2-associated, and depth was defined as the fraction of total T cells that were SARS-CoV-2-associated. Each spike-specific TCR was assigned to its reactive spike region and to a CD4 or CD8 class using the MIRA data. Log10-transformed breadth and depth values were compared by one-way ANOVA with Sidak's multiple comparisons tests. As stored in TCRdb, this immuneACCESS dataset retains in-frame rearrangements with V and J assigned. A fraction of the clones does not appear; measured against another copy, unresolved V genes explain less than half of the discrepancy, and the remainder lacks a known reason. Clonal size and the V and J genes are those of that table, whereas D and trimming came from the DNA. The sample records tens of thousands of clones, 91% of which are singletons. The ten biggest clones cover 8% of the sample.

In the case of this clone: Its antigen is currently not known. Nothing much larger sits one base from this clone, and base qualities are not available.

The CDR3 holds 9 amino acids from the cysteine to the phenylalanine. Left in the record is the CDR3 DNA by itself, 27 bases read in frame from the first base. Trimming at the junction amounts to 7 bases on V and 8 bases on J, and the germline ends lie 5 bases apart. CDR1 and CDR2 were assigned from the germline V gene as ENHRY and SYGVKD. The sample's time point, from its label and the paper: about 28 days (+/-7) after the second vaccine dose. AZD1222 recipients with second doses at about 4 weeks or about 12 weeks were pooled, because spike-specific TCR depth and breadth did not differ between schedules. Vaccinee samples came from UK trials COV001 and COV002, including a single-blind randomized controlled phase 2/3 trial of AZD1222 (ChAdOx1 nCoV-19) in healthy adults. For TCRbeta chain sequencing, PBMC samples were collected from trial participants at day 0 and at day 28 after the second dose.

The chain is encoded by TRBV10-3 joined to TRBJ1-1, with the D gene not clear enough to name. Sequenced material: peripheral blood, taken 28 days after the second AZD1222 dose. This TCR derives from an adult who received the AZD1222 COVID-19 vaccine. The DNA sequence is given as TGTGCCATCAACAGCGAAGCTTTCTTT. It is translated as CAINSEAFF.